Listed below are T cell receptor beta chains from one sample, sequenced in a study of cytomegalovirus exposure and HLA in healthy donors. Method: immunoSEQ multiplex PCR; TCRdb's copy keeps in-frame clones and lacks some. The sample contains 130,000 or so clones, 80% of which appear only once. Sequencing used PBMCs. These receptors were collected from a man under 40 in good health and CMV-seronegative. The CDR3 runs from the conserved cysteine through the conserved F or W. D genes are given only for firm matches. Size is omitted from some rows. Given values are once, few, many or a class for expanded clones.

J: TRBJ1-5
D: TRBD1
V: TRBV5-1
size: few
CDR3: CASSPDRGDQPQHF
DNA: TGCGCCAGCAGCCCGGACAGGGGGGATCAGCCCCAGCATTTT

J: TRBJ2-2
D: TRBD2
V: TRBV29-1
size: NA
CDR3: CSVDGGERELFF
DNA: TGCAGCGTTGATGGGGGGGAAAGGGAGCTGTTTTTT

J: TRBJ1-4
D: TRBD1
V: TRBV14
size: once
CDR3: CASSKLDRGELFF
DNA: TGTGCCAGCAGCAAACTTGACAGGGGGGAACTGTTTTTT

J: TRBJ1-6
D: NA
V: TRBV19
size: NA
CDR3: CASRVRADNSPLHF
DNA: TGTGCCAGTAGAGTCAGGGCAGATAATTCACCCCTCCACTTT

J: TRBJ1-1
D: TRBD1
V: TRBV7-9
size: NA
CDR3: CASNIGTAEAFF
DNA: TGTGCCAGCAACATAGGGACAGCGGAAGCTTTCTTT

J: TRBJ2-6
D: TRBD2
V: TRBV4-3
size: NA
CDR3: CASSQDLAGGAGANVLTF
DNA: TGCGCCAGCAGCCAAGACCTAGCGGGAGGTGCTGGGGCCAACGTCCTGACTTTC

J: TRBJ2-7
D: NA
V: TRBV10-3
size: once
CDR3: CAISESRGLTHHEQYF
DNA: TGTGCCATCAGTGAGTCCAGGGGTCTCACCCATCACGAGCAGTACTTC

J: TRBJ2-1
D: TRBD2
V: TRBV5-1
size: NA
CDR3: CASSWAGEVYNEQFF
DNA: TGCGCCAGCAGCTGGGCGGGAGAAGTCTACAATGAGCAGTTCTTC

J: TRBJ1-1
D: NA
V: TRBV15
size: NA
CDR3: CATSRGDSEAFF
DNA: TGTGCCACCAGCAGAGGCGACAGTGAAGCTTTCTTT

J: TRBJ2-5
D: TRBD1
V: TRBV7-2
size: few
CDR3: CASSLHRGPQETQYF
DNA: TGTGCCAGCAGCTTGCACAGGGGGCCCCAAGAGACCCAGTACTTC

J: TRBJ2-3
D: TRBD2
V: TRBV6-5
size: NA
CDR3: CASSGSGGLLDTQYF
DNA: TGTGCCAGCAGTGGTAGCGGGGGGCTCCTAGATACGCAGTATTTT

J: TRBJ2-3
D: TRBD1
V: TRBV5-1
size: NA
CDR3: CASRDGTASTDTQYF
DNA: TGCGCCAGCAGGGACGGGACAGCTAGCACAGATACGCAGTATTTT

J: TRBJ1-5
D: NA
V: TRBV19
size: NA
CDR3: CASSIAPRQGNQPQHF
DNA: TGTGCCAGTAGTATAGCCCCCAGACAGGGCAATCAGCCCCAGCATTTT

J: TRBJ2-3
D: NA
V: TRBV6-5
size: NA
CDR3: CASSYGSGDTQYF
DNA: TGTGCCAGCAGTTACGGCTCAGGGGATACGCAGTATTTT

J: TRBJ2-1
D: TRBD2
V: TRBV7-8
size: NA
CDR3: CASSFGLAATYNEQFF
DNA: TGTGCCAGCAGCTTCGGCCTAGCGGCCACCTACAATGAGCAGTTCTTC

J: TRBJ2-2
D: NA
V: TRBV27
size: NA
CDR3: CASRTIDTGTGELFF
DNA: TGTGCCAGCAGAACGATTGACACCGGCACCGGGGAGCTGTTTTTT

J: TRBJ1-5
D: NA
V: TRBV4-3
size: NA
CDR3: CASSQDRNQPQHF
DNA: TGCGCCAGCAGCCAAGACCGGAATCAGCCCCAGCATTTT

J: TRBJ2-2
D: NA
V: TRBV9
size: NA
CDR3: CASSVQGNTGELFF
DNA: TGTGCCAGCAGCGTACAGGGTAACACCGGGGAGCTGTTTTTT

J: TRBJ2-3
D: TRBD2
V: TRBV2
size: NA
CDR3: CAGERGGIDTQYF
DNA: TGTGCCGGCGAGCGGGGGGGGATAGATACGCAGTATTTT

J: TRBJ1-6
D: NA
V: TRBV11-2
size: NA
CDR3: CASSSYRSYNSPLHF
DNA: TGTGCCAGCAGCTCGTACAGGTCGTATAATTCACCCCTCCACTTT

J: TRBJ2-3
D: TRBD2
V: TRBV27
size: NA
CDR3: CASRRGGLAGADTQYF
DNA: TGTGCCAGCAGAAGAGGGGGACTAGCGGGAGCAGATACGCAGTATTTT

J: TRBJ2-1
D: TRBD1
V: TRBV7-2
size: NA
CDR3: CASSLHRTGYNEQFF
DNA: TGTGCCAGCAGCTTACACCGGACAGGGTACAATGAGCAGTTCTTC

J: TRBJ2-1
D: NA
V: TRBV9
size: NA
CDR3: CASSGGESSYNEQFF
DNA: TGTGCCAGCAGCGGGGGGGAGAGCTCCTACAATGAGCAGTTCTTC

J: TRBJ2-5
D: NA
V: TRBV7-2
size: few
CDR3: CASSPSGGGTPKDLTQYF
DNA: TGTGCCAGCAGCCCCAGTGGAGGCGGGACCCCCAAAGATTTGACCCAGTACTTC

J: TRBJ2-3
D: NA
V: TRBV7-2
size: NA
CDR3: CASSLRPQGTDTQYF
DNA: TGTGCCAGCAGCTTAAGACCCCAGGGGACAGATACGCAGTATTTT

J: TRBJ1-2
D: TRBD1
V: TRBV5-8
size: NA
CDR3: CASSSRTGYGYTF
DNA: TGTGCCAGCAGCTCCAGGACAGGGTATGGCTACACCTTC

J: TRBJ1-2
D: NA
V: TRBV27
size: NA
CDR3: CASSLSRTPMGFYGYTF
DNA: TGTGCCAGCAGTTTATCGAGGACACCCATGGGGTTCTATGGCTACACCTTC

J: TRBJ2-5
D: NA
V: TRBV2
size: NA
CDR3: CASSDLLGQVQETQYF
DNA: TGTGCCAGCAGTGATTTACTGGGTCAGGTCCAAGAGACCCAGTACTTC

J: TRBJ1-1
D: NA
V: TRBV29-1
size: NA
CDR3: CSAPSGPLNTEAFF
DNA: TGCAGCGCTCCTTCAGGGCCACTGAACACTGAAGCTTTCTTT

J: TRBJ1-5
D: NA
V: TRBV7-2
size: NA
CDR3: CASRRSLDQPQHF
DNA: TGTGCCAGCAGGAGATCTCTGGATCAGCCCCAGCATTTT

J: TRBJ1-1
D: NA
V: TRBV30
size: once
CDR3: CAWSATENTEAFF
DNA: TGTGCCTGGAGTGCTACAGAGAACACTGAAGCTTTCTTT

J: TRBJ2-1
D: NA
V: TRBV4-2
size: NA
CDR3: CASSQAGTAPGLLSNYNEQFF
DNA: TGTGCCAGCAGCCAAGCAGGGACTGCTCCCGGACTCCTATCGAACTACAATGAGCAGTTCTTC

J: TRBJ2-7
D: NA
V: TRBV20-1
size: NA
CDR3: CSAREGSGQYF
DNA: TGCAGTGCTAGAGAGGGGAGTGGGCAGTACTTC

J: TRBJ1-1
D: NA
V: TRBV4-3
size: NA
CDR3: CASSQTGGAEAFF
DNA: TGCGCCAGCAGCCAGACAGGAGGCGCTGAAGCTTTCTTT

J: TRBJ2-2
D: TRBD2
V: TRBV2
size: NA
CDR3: CASRQRGHNTGELFF
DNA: TGTGCCAGCAGACAGCGGGGTCACAACACCGGGGAGCTGTTTTTT

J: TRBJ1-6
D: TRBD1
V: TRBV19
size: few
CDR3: CASTPGGFSPLHF
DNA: TGTGCCAGTACCCCAGGGGGCTTTTCACCCCTCCACTTT

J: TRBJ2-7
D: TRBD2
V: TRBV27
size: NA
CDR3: CASSYSPSGSTYEQYF
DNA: TGTGCCAGCAGTTACAGTCCTAGCGGGAGCACGTACGAGCAGTACTTC

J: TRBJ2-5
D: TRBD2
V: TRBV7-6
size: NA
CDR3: CASSLAATSGAETQYF
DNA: TGTGCCAGCAGCTTAGCCGCCACTAGCGGTGCCGAGACCCAGTACTTC